Each of the 25 T cell receptor beta chains below was sequenced from the same sample in a study of T cells in localized non-small cell lung cancer. Some clones are missing from TCRdb's copy, which holds only in-frame ones; the method was immunoSEQ multiplex PCR. The sample consists of roughly 2,000 clones, roughly 20% of them appearing once. The sample was normal lung tissue next to the tumor, taken before any cancer treatment. These receptors were obtained from a man aged 40-75 years with stage I squamous cell lung carcinoma.

Relative to its sample, this clone is medium-sized. The chain combines TRBV11-3 with TRBJ1-5; D is uncertain. Between the trimmed V and J ends, which lost 2 bases and 7 bases, there was a span of 12 bases. The CDR3 consists of 14 residues. CDR1 and CDR2 (germline): SGHNT, YENEEA. Here the CDR3 DNA reads TGTGCCAGCAGCTTATCCGACGGGCCCCAGCCCCAGCATTTT. Its protein is CASSLSDGPQPQHF. Combining the CDR3 with reference TRBV11-3 and TRBJ1-5 gives the whole variable domain EAGVVQSPRYKIIEKKQPVAFWCNPISGHNTLYWYLQNLGQGPELLIRYENEEAVDDSQLPKDRFSAERLKGVDSTLKIQPAELGDSAVYLCASSLSDGPQPQHFGDGTRLSIL.

In this sample, this clone turned up a few times. The chain links TRBV5-1 to TRBJ1-1; D is unresolved. The CDR3 loop spans 14 amino acids. From germline, CDR1 is SGHRS and CDR2 YFSETQ. V was cut by 4 bases and J by 7 bases, with 17 bases left in between. The CDR3 loop reads CASSPPQASGEAFF. DNA for the CDR3: TGCGCCAGCAGCCCACCTCAAGCATCGGGTGAAGCTTTCTTT.

The chain has TRBV11-3 and TRBJ2-7, with 8 positions matching TRBD1. The CDR3 consists of 14 residues. V was pared by 6 bases and J by 3 bases, with 7 bases of the junction left unmatched. From germline, CDR1 is SGHNT and CDR2 YENEEA. The CDR3 loop reads CASSSDRGNYEQYF. The CDR3 DNA reads as TGTGCCAGCAGTTCCGACAGGGGAAACTACGAGCAGTACTTC.

This clone has a handful of counts. The V and J genes are TRBV2 and TRBJ2-7; D gene ambiguous. The CDR3 loop spans 14 amino acids. Germline V gene data show CDR1 as SNHLY and CDR2 as FYNNEI. Trimming pared 4 bases from V and 2 bases from J, leaving 12 bases between. The CDR3 is CASSVQASPYEQYF. CDR3 nucleotide sequence: TGTGCCAGCAGTGTCCAGGCGTCCCCCTACGAGCAGTACTTC.

In its sample, this clone ranks as medium-sized (0.01 to 0.1%). V is TRBV6-1 and J is TRBJ1-1, with no clear D. The CDR3 length is 13 residues. Germline V gives CDR1 MNHNS, CDR2 SASEGT. Trimming removed 1 base at V and 7 bases at J, with 10 bases between. This CDR3 reads CASSEGLRGEAFF. The CDR3, as DNA: TGTGCCAGCAGTGAAGGGCTTCGGGGTGAAGCTTTCTTT.

The chain uses TRBV11-3 and TRBJ1-5; maybe TRBD1 (5 bases). This CDR3 comprises 15 residues. Germline CDR1 and CDR2: SGHNT and YENEEA. V was shortened by 7 bases and J by 6 bases, with 19 bases between the two germline ends. CDR3: CASTAGVGRLQPQHF. In DNA, the CDR3 is TGTGCCAGCACTGCGGGGGTAGGGAGACTTCAGCCCCAGCATTTT.

This clone is medium-sized (0.01 to 0.1%) in the sample. The chain recombines TRBV6-8 with TRBJ2-7; tentatively, D is TRBD1 or TRBD2 (6 bases each). Per the germline V gene, CDR1 is MNHGY and CDR2 is SAAAGT. The CDR3 is 15 amino acids. Trimming took 5 bases from V and 2 from J, leaving 16 bases between them. The CDR3 coding sequence is TGTGCCAGCAGTCCACCGAGGGGGGATCCCTACGAGCAGTACTTC. It yields the protein CASSPPRGDPYEQYF.

The J gene is TRBJ1-2, the V gene TRBV11-3, with a possible D match to TRBD1 (6 bases). Trimming shortened V by 5 bases and J by 7 bases, and 17 bases separated the two germline ends. Per the germline V gene, CDR1 is SGHNT and CDR2 is YENEEA. This CDR3 region has 14 residues. In DNA, the CDR3 is TGTGCCAGCAGCCGGACGGACAGTAGCTCTGGCTACACCTTC. It yields the protein CASSRTDSSSGYTF. The whole variable domain, filled in from reference TRBV11-3 and TRBJ1-2, reads EAGVVQSPRYKIIEKKQPVAFWCNPISGHNTLYWYLQNLGQGPELLIRYENEEAVDDSQLPKDRFSAERLKGVDSTLKIQPAELGDSAVYLCASSRTDSSSGYTFGSGTRLTVV.

In its sample, this clone was seen a few times. V is TRBV19 and J is TRBJ1-1; 7 nucleotides align to TRBD1. V lost 8 bases, J lost 0 bases, and 3 bases stayed unmatched. Germline loops: CDR1 LNHDA, CDR2 SQIVND (reference sequence). The CDR3 has 13 amino acids. DNA for the CDR3: TGTGCCAGTCAGGACAGGTTGAACACTGAAGCTTTCTTT. It yields the protein CASQDRLNTEAFF.

This clone is deemed medium-sized. The chain couples TRBV11-3 to TRBJ2-2; TRBD2 matches at 10 bases. The V gene end was trimmed by 4 bases and the J gene end by 7 bases; junction bases not matched to a gene: 6. Germline V gene data show CDR1 as SGHNT and CDR2 as YENEEA. This CDR3 has 15 amino acids. The CDR3 nucleotides read TGTGCCAGCAGCTATGGGACTAGCGAGGACGGGGAGCTGTTTTTT. Translating it yields CASSYGTSEDGELFF.

J is TRBJ1-4 and V is TRBV11-3; D is undetermined. Germline V gene lookup returns CDR1 SGHNT and CDR2 YENEEA. There are 16 residues in the CDR3. V was trimmed by 1 base and J by 8 bases, leaving 17 bases between them. The CDR3 DNA follows: TGTGCCAGCAGCTTAGGGGGATCGGAGTCCAACGAAAAACTGTTTTTT. Translating it yields CASSLGGSESNEKLFF.

Points on this clone: Other DNA variants within this sample encode the same CDR3. The V call is TRBV29-1, the J call TRBJ1-2; no clear D gene. CDR1 is SQVTM and CDR2 is ANQGSEA in the germline V gene. The germline V and J ends were trimmed by 0 bases and 2 bases, with 4 bases remaining between them. CDR3 length: 12 amino acids. CDR3: CSVEEGNYGYTF. The CDR3 DNA reads TGCAGCGTTGAAGAAGGGAACTATGGCTACACCTTC.

A single count supports this clone. The gene calls are TRBV14 and TRBJ2-5; 7 positions agree with TRBD2. Germline loops: CDR1 SGHDN, CDR2 FVKESK. The CDR3 contains 13 residues. V shed 4 bases and J 4 bases; nucleotides not matched to a gene: 3. CDR3 residues: CASSRGLGETQYF. The DNA of the CDR3 is TGTGCCAGCAGCCGTGGACTAGGAGAGACCCAGTACTTC.

The chain has TRBV28 and TRBJ2-7; D is ambiguous. The germline V gene encodes CDR1 MDHEN and CDR2 SYDVKM. V lost 3 bases, J lost 6 bases, and 9 bases lay in between. This CDR3 has 12 amino acids. The CDR3 protein is CASSLVESEQYF. The CDR3 DNA sequence: TGTGCCAGCAGTTTGGTAGAATCCGAGCAGTACTTC.

This clone rates as medium-sized. The J gene is TRBJ1-4, the V gene TRBV28; D gene ambiguous. The V gene's germline CDR1 is MDHEN and CDR2 SYDVKM. Trimming pared 2 bases from V and 7 bases from J, leaving 11 bases between. This CDR3 has 14 residues. CDR3 bases: TGTGCCAGCAGTTTACGTAGGATCGGTGAAAAACTGTTTTTT. Its protein product is CASSLRRIGEKLFF.

This clone appeared a few times. This chain joins TRBV6-8 and TRBJ1-1; D gene uncertain. This CDR3 has 12 residues. Trimming pared 6 bases from V and 1 base from J, leaving 6 bases between. Germline V gene lookup returns CDR1 MNHGY and CDR2 SAAAGT. Written as DNA, the CDR3 is TGTGCCAGCAGGGTCGAGAACACTGAAGCTTTCTTT. Its protein product is CASRVENTEAFF.

The chain has TRBV11-3 and TRBJ2-7; 7 bases agree with TRBD1. The CDR3 is 17 amino acids. Germline values: CDR1 SGHNT, CDR2 YENEEA. The V gene end was trimmed by 0 bases and the J gene end by 7 bases; junction bases not matched to a gene: 15. The CDR3 spells CASSLELTGTQGREQYF. CDR3 in DNA: TGTGCCAGCAGCTTAGAATTGACAGGGACCCAGGGGCGGGAGCAGTACTTC. The full variable domain, in which reference TRBV11-3 and TRBJ2-7 provide the parts outside the CDR3, is EAGVVQSPRYKIIEKKQPVAFWCNPISGHNTLYWYLQNLGQGPELLIRYENEEAVDDSQLPKDRFSAERLKGVDSTLKIQPAELGDSAVYLCASSLELTGTQGREQYFGPGTRLTVT.

This clone occurred a few times. The rearrangement joins TRBV6-8 to TRBJ1-2; D is possibly TRBD1 (5 bases). The germline V gene encodes CDR1 MNHGY and CDR2 SAAAGT. Trimming left V 0 bases short and J 4 bases short, with 12 bases between. This CDR3 has 15 residues. The CDR3, as DNA: TGTGCCAGCAGTTACTCCCGGGACTCCCCCTATGGCTACACCTTC. Residues: CASSYSRDSPYGYTF.

Within the sample, this clone is large. V usage is TRBV11-3 and J usage is TRBJ2-7; 13 bases map to TRBD2. Trimming cost V 1 base and J 3 bases; bases outside gene matches: 12. CDR1 and CDR2 (germline): SGHNT, YENEEA. CDR3 size: 19 residues. The CDR3 nucleotides are TGTGCCAGCAGCTTAGGCGAGGCCGGGACTAGCGGGGCGAACTACGAGCAGTACTTC. It translates to CASSLGEAGTSGANYEQYF.

The J gene is TRBJ1-1, the V gene TRBV6-8, with no clear D. This CDR3 contains 14 residues. The germline V gene has CDR1 MNHGY and CDR2 SAAAGT. The V gene lost 0 bases and the J gene lost 3 bases, with 8 bases spanning the gap. The CDR3 nucleotides are TGTGCCAGCAGTTACTCAATCCATGACACTGAAGCTTTCTTT. Translated: CASSYSIHDTEAFF.

The genes are TRBV6-8 and TRBJ2-6; D is ambiguous. Germline values: CDR1 MNHGY, CDR2 SAAAGT. The CDR3 length is 13 residues. The V end was cut by 7 bases, the J end by 0 bases, with 4 bases between. The CDR3 reads CASISSGANVLTF. CDR3 DNA: TGTGCCAGCATAAGCTCTGGGGCCAACGTCCTGACTTTC.

This clone was counted only a few times. The chain has TRBV2 and TRBJ1-4; D is possibly TRBD1 (5 bases). The CDR3 totals 14 residues. V lost 7 bases and J 7 bases, leaving 16 bases between the germline ends. Germline V CDR1 and CDR2: SNHLY, FYNNEI. CDR3 loop: CASTDRDPLEKLFF. The CDR3 DNA reads TGTGCCAGCACCGACCGGGACCCCCTTGAAAAACTGTTTTTT.

This clone was seen only a few times. This chain uses TRBV11-3 with TRBJ1-1; possible D gene TRBD1, 5 bases. Trimming removed 3 bases at V and 0 bases at J, with 17 bases between. The germline CDR1 and CDR2 sequences are SGHNT and YENEEA. The CDR3 is made up of 17 amino acids. The CDR3 DNA reads TGTGCCAGCAGCTTGGGGGGAGGGATGGGCGTGAACACTGAAGCTTTCTTT. This codes for CASSLGGGMGVNTEAFF. Variable domain in full (rest from reference TRBV11-3 and TRBJ1-1): EAGVVQSPRYKIIEKKQPVAFWCNPISGHNTLYWYLQNLGQGPELLIRYENEEAVDDSQLPKDRFSAERLKGVDSTLKIQPAELGDSAVYLCASSLGGGMGVNTEAFFGQGTRLTVV.

There are a few counts of this clone. This chain connects TRBV2 to TRBJ1-1, with D tentatively TRBD1 (5 bases). The germline V gene has CDR1 SNHLY and CDR2 FYNNEI. The CDR3 loop spans 15 amino acids. Trimming cost V 6 bases and J 5 bases, with 19 bases left between them. Here the CDR3 reads CASSDEGGERTEAFF. The CDR3 DNA is TGTGCCAGCAGCGACGAAGGAGGGGAGCGGACTGAAGCTTTCTTT.

This clone was detected a few times. The rearrangement links TRBV6-8 to TRBJ2-1; the D is unclear. Per the germline V gene, CDR1 is MNHGY and CDR2 is SAAAGT. The CDR3 loop spans 15 amino acids. V was pared by 6 bases and J by 2 bases, with 14 bases between. The CDR3 DNA reads as TGTGCCAGCAGAGTTTCGGACCTTCCCTACAATGAGCAGTTCTTC. Translation gives CASRVSDLPYNEQFF.